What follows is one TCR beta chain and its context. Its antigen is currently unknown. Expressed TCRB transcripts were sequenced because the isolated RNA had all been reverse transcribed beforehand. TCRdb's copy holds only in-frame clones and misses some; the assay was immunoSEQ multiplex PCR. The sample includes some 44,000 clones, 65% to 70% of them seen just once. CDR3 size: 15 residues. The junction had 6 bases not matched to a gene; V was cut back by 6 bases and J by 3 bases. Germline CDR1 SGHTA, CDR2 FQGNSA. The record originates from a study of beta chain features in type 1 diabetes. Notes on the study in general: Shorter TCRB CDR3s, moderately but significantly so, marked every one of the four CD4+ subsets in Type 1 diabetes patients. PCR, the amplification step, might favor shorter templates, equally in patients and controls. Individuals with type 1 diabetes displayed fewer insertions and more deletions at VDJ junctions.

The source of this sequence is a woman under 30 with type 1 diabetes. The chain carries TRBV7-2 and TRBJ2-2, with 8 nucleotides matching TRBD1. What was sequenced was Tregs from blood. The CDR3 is CASRSRQGHTGELFF. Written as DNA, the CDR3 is TGTGCCAGCAGATCCCGACAGGGGCACACCGGGGAGCTGTTTTTT.